Included here is one TCR beta chain sequence, with context. As yet, its antigen is unknown. One junction end does not reproduce the germline sequence, and a read error may be involved. This CDR3 spans 14 amino acids. The V gene's germline CDR1 is MNHEY and CDR2 SVGAGI. TCRdb independently ran MiXCR on the reads; one entry per CDR3 protein. The table shows 510,000 or so distinct CDR3 sequences, with about 25% occurring only once. This specimen belongs to a study of T cell repertoires in cytomegalovirus infection. Study-wide background: An indication of both CMV infection and matching HLA type came from public TCR beta signatures. Study results and caveats: Clonotypes of TCR beta that were HLA-C-restricted and CMV-specific dominated the ex vivo response. Carriers of CMV and the relevant HLA type were discriminated by public TCR beta frequency.

This chain links TRBV6-5 with TRBJ1-1; 8 bases are shared with TRBD1. The sample comprised PBMCs. The receptor was isolated from a human donor in good health (CMV status not recorded). Some clones in this sample may be carry-over from other donors' samples. CDR3 sequence (DNA): TGTGCCAGCACTTACGCCGGGACAGGCACTGAAGCTTTCTTT. The encoded protein is CASTYAGTGTEAFF.